This T cell receptor beta chain came from a study of blood T cell repertoires in COVID-19. About the research overall: Material from acute and convalescent COVID-19 was sourced from the United States, Italy and Spain. T cells, B-cell-depleted T cells, or PBMCs supplied cDNA or gDNA.

In the study's own analysis: Scientists estimated how many nucleated cells there were by amplifying reference gene primers. The assay was immunoSEQ multiplex PCR, and TCRdb's table has in-frame clones only and misses some. V and J calls and clone size are those listed in that table; D and trimming were worked out from the DNA. The sample records around 150,000 clones, 70% to 85% being singletons. The CDR3 contains 12 residues. Deletions cut 4 bases from V and 8 bases from J, with 11 bases between. Germline V gives CDR1 GTSNPN, CDR2 SVGIG (reference sequence). The chain has TRBV30 and TRBJ1-4; D is perhaps TRBD1 (6 bases). This receptor was taken from an elderly woman with acute or convalescent COVID-19. The sample comprised peripheral blood. Written as DNA, the CDR3 is TGTGCCTGGACCACAGGGAAGGAAAAACTGTTTTTT. Its translation: CAWTTGKEKLFF.